Listed below are T cell receptor beta chains from one sample, sequenced in a study of glioma-infiltrating T cells after dendritic cell vaccination. Repertoires were generated with immunoSEQ multiplex PCR, while TCRdb's copy carries only in-frame clones and drops some. The sample holds 80,000 to 100,000 clones, approximately 80% seen once. The sample consisted of blood, taken before dendritic cell vaccination. Receptors were obtained from a human donor with glioblastoma. Each CDR3 is given with its conserved first and last residue. A D gene is named only where the DNA matches it firmly. A clone size is listed for some rows: how often the clone was seen (once, few, many), or a class if it is expanded.

v_call,d_call,j_call,clone_size,cdr3_nt,cdr3_aa
TRBV5-1,TRBD2,TRBJ2-3,NA,TGCGCCAGCAGCACCTACGGACTAGCGGGAGGGACGAATACGCAGTATTTT,CASSTYGLAGGTNTQYF
TRBV5-6,NA,TRBJ2-1,NA,TGTGCCAGCAGCCTGGAAGTGGAGCTAGCTGGGGATGAGCAGTTCTTC,CASSLEVELAGDEQFF
TRBV27,TRBD1,TRBJ2-7,once,TGTGCCAGCAGTTTTAAGTCGGACAGGGCCTACGAGCAGTACTTC,CASSFKSDRAYEQYF
TRBV5-1,NA,TRBJ2-1,NA,TGCGCCAGCAGCTTGGGGGTAGGGGGGGCCCCCTACAATGAGCAGTTCTTC,CASSLGVGGAPYNEQFF
TRBV5-1,TRBD2,TRBJ2-5,NA,TGCGCCAGCAGCTTGAGCGGGGACGAGACCCAGTACTTC,CASSLSGDETQYF
TRBV5-1,NA,TRBJ2-1,NA,TGCGCCAGCAGCTGGGCTGGGGTTGGAGGGTTGCAAGAGCAGTTCTTC,CASSWAGVGGLQEQFF
TRBV6-5,NA,TRBJ2-6,NA,TGTGCCAGCAGTTACATGTCGGCTGGGGCCAACGTCCTGACTTTC,CASSYMSAGANVLTF
TRBV19,TRBD1,TRBJ2-2,NA,TGTGCCAGTAGTATACAGGGGGCGCACGGGGAGCTGTTTTTT,CASSIQGAHGELFF
TRBV6-5,NA,TRBJ2-3,NA,TGTGCCAGCAGTTCACTAGGGGGGGAGGATACGCAGTATTTT,CASSSLGGEDTQYF
TRBV2,TRBD2,TRBJ2-1,NA,TGTGCCAGCAGTGAAACTAGCGGGGGGAATGAGCAGTTCTTC,CASSETSGGNEQFF
TRBV28,NA,TRBJ2-7,NA,TGTGCCAGCAGTCTAGGGACTGGAGCCTACGAGCAGTACTTC,CASSLGTGAYEQYF
TRBV7-9,TRBD1,TRBJ1-1,NA,TGTGCCAGCAGCTTAGGGGACAGGGAAAACACTGAAGCTTTCTTT,CASSLGDRENTEAFF